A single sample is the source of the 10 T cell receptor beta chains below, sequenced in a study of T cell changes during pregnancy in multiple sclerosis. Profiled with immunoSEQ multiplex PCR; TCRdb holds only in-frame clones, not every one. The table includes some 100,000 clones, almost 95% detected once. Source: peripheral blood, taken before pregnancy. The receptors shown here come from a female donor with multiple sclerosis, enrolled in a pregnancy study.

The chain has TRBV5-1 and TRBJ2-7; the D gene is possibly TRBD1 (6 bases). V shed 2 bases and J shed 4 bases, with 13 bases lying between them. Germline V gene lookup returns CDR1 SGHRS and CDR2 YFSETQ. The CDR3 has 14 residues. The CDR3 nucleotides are TGCGCCAGCAGCTTCCACCAGGGGTCTTACGAGCAGTACTTC. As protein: CASSFHQGSYEQYF.

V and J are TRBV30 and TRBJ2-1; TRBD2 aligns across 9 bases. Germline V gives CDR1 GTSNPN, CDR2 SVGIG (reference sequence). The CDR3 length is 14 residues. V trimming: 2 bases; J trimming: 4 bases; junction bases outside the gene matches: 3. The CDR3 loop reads CAWSPLAGYNEQFF. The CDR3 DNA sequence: TGTGCCTGGAGTCCCCTAGCGGGGTACAATGAGCAGTTCTTC.

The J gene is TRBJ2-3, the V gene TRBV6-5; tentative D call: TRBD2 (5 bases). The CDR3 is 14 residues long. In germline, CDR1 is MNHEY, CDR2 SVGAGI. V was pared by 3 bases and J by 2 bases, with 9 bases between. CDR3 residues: CASSYRDPTDTQYF. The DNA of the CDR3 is TGTGCCAGCAGTTATCGGGATCCCACAGATACGCAGTATTTT.

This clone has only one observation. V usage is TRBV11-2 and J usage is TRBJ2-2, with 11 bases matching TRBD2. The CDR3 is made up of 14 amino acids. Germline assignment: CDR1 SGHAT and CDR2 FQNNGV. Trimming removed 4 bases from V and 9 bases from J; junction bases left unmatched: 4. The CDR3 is CASSSRLAGRELFF. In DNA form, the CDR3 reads TGTGCCAGCAGCTCGCGACTAGCGGGAAGGGAGCTGTTTTTT.

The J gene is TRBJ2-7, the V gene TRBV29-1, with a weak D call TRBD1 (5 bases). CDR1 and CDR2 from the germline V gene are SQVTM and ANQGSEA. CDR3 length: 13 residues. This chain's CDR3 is CIMYGAAPREQYF. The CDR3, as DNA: TGCATCATGTATGGGGCTGCGCCCCGCGAGCAGTACTTC.

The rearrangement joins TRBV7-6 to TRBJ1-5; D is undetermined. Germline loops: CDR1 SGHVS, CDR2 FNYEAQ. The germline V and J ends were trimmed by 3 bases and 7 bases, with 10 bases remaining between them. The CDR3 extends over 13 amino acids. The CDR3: CASSLGVGQPQHF. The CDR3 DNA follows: TGTGCCAGCAGCTTGGGTGTCGGGCAGCCCCAGCATTTT. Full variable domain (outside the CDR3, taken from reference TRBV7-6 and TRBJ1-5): GAGVSQSPRYKVTKRGQDVALRCDPISGHVSLYWYRQALGQGPEFLTYFNYEAQQDKSGLPNDRFSAERPEGSISTLTIQRTEQRDSAMYRCASSLGVGQPQHFGDGTRLSIL.

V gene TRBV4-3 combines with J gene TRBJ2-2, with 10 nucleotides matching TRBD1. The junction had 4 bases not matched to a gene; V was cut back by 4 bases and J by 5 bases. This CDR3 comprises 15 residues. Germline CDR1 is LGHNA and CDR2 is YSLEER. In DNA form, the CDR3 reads TGCGCCAGCAGCCGGGACAGGGGTGGGACCGGGGAGCTGTTTTTT. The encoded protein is CASSRDRGGTGELFF.

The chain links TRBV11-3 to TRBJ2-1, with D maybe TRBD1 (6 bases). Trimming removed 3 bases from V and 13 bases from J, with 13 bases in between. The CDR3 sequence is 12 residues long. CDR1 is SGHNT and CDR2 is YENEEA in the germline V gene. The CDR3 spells CASSFGTSVQFF. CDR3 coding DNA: TGTGCCAGCAGCTTTGGGACAAGTGTACAGTTCTTC.

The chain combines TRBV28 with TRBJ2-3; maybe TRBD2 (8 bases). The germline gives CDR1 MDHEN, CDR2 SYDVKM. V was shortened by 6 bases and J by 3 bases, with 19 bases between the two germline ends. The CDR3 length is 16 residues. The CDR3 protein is CASSPGGARGTDTQYF. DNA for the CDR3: TGTGCCAGCAGCCCGGGGGGGGCCAGGGGGACAGATACGCAGTATTTT. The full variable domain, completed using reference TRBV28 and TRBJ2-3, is DVKVTQSSRYLVKRTGEKVFLECVQDMDHENMFWYRQDPGLGLRLIYFSYDVKMKEKGDIPEGYSVSREKKERFSLILESASTNQTSMYLCASSPGGARGTDTQYFGPGTRLTVL.

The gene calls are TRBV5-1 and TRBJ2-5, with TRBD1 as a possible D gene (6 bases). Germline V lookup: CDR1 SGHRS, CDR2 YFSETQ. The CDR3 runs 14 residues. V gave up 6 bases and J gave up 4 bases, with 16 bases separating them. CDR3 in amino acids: CASTITGLGETQYF. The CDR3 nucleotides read TGCGCCAGCACCATCACAGGGTTGGGAGAGACCCAGTACTTC.